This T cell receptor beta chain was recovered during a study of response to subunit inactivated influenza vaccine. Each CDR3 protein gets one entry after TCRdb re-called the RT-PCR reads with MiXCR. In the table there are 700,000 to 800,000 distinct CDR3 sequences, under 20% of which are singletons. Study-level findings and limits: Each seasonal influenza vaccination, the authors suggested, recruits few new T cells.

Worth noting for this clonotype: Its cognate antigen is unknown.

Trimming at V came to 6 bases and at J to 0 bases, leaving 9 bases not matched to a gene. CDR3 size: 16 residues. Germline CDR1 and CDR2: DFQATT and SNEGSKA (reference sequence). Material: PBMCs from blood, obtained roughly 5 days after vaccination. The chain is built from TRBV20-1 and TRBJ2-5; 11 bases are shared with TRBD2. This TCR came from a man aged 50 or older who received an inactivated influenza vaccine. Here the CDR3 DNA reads TGCAGTGCCAAATCCAGACTAGCGGGGAACCAAGAGACCCAGTACTTC. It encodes CSAKSRLAGNQETQYF.